Following are 25 T cell receptor beta chains from one sample sequenced in a study of CD8+ T cells in alopecia areata. Sequencing templates came from extracted RNA that was reverse transcribed into cDNA. Assay used: immunoSEQ multiplex PCR; TCRdb lists only in-frame clones, some missing. The repertoire holds some 150,000 clones, with more than 45% as singletons. This sample comprised CD8+ T cells sorted from blood, obtained at week 0. The receptors stem from a human donor with alopecia areata.

V and J are TRBV11-2 and TRBJ2-6, with D unclear. CDR1 is SGHAT, CDR2 FQNNGV, per germline. The V gene lost 0 bases and the J gene lost 0 bases, with 12 bases spanning the gap. The CDR3 covers 18 residues. The CDR3 DNA sequence: TGTGCCAGCAGCTTAGATCTGGACCTACGCTCTGGGGCCAACGTCCTGACTTTC. It encodes CASSLDLDLRSGANVLTF. The full variable domain, with the rest looked up from reference TRBV11-2 and TRBJ2-6, is EAGVAQSPRYKIIEKRQSVAFWCNPISGHATLYWYQQILGQGPKLLIQFQNNGVVDDSQLPKDRFSAERLKGVDSTLKIQPAKLEDSAVYLCASSLDLDLRSGANVLTFGAGSRLTVL.

The V and J genes are TRBV30 and TRBJ2-3, with D unclear. Germline assignment: CDR1 GTSNPN and CDR2 SVGIG (reference sequence). The CDR3 length is 15 residues. V lost 1 base and J 0 bases, leaving 11 bases between the germline ends. This chain's CDR3 is CAWSEFGSSTDTQYF. In DNA form, the CDR3 reads TGTGCCTGGAGTGAGTTTGGGTCTAGCACAGATACGCAGTATTTT.

The chain uses TRBV5-1 and TRBJ2-7; unclear D gene. The germline V gene encodes CDR1 SGHRS and CDR2 YFSETQ. The V gene lost 4 bases and the J gene lost 1 base, with 6 bases spanning the gap. The CDR3 is 12 amino acids. For the CDR3, the DNA is TGCGCCAGCAGCGCAGGATCCTACGAGCAGTACTTC. Protein sequence: CASSAGSYEQYF.

This sequence joins TRBV27 and TRBJ2-1; D is undetermined. CDR1 is MNHEY, CDR2 SMNVEV, per germline (reference sequence). This CDR3 spans 15 amino acids. V was clipped by 5 bases and J by 5 bases, with 16 bases between them. The CDR3 reads CASSADLSWNNEQFF. CDR3 nucleotides: TGTGCCAGCAGTGCAGATCTGAGTTGGAACAATGAGCAGTTCTTC.

The chain carries TRBV30 and TRBJ2-1, with unresolved D. V was shortened by 4 bases and J by 0 bases, with 10 bases between the two germline ends. The V gene's germline CDR1 is GTSNPN and CDR2 SVGIG (reference sequence). The CDR3 is 14 amino acids. Here the CDR3 DNA reads TGTGCCTGGAAAATAGGGAACTCCTACAATGAGCAGTTCTTC. The encoded protein is CAWKIGNSYNEQFF.

The V and J genes are TRBV10-1 and TRBJ2-1; the D gene is possibly TRBD2 (7 bases). Trimming took 3 bases from V and 7 from J, leaving 13 bases between them. CDR1 and CDR2 from the germline V gene are WNHNN and SYGVQD (reference sequence). This CDR3 comprises 14 residues. CDR3 protein: CASSEPGGRNEQFF. DNA of the CDR3: TGCGCCAGCAGTGAACCGGGGGGCCGAAATGAGCAGTTCTTC.

Relative to its sample, this clone is medium-sized. V is TRBV2 and J is TRBJ1-2, with D uncertain. The germline V gene encodes CDR1 SNHLY and CDR2 FYNNEI. The CDR3 is 11 amino acids. V was shortened by 2 bases and J by 5 bases, with 3 bases between the two germline ends. The CDR3 DNA reads TGTGCCAGCAGTGAATTATATGGCTACACCTTC. This sequence encodes CASSELYGYTF.

The chain carries TRBV14 and TRBJ1-1; D call uncertain. Germline V CDR1 and CDR2: SGHDN, FVKESK. Trimming took 1 base from V and 0 from J, leaving 6 bases between them. This CDR3 contains 14 residues. The CDR3 nucleotides are TGTGCCAGCAGCCAAGTGGGAATGAACACTGAAGCTTTCTTT. It yields the protein CASSQVGMNTEAFF.

V usage is TRBV30 and J usage is TRBJ2-7, with a tentative D call TRBD1 (5 bases). V lost 0 bases and J 3 bases, leaving 12 bases between the germline ends. The V gene's germline CDR1 is GTSNPN and CDR2 SVGIG (reference sequence). This CDR3 comprises 14 residues. The CDR3 coding sequence is TGTGCCTGGAGTGTAGAGGACATGCACTACGAGCAGTACTTC. The encoded protein is CAWSVEDMHYEQYF.

This clone appeared a single time. CDR3 sequence (DNA): TGCGCCAGCAGCTCATATGGACGCGGCACTGAAGCTTTCTTT. This translates into CASSSYGRGTEAFF. The rearrangement links TRBV5-1 to TRBJ1-1, with D hard to call. V was trimmed by 3 bases and J by 4 bases, leaving 13 bases between them. From germline, CDR1 is SGHRS and CDR2 YFSETQ. The CDR3 spans 14 residues.

This chain uses TRBV15 with TRBJ2-7; D is undetermined. From germline, CDR1 is LNHNV and CDR2 YYDKDF (reference sequence). Deletions cut 0 bases from V and 5 bases from J, with 11 bases between. The CDR3 loop spans 14 amino acids. The CDR3 region is CATSRDSAGDEQYF. The CDR3 DNA is TGTGCCACCAGCAGAGATTCGGCAGGCGACGAGCAGTACTTC.

The chain is built from TRBV7-2 and TRBJ2-3; TRBD1 aligns across 9 bases. The J segment lost 2 bases and the V segment lost 5 bases, leaving 8 bases of the junction unmatched. This CDR3 is built from 16 residues. Looked up from germline, CDR1 is SGHTA and CDR2 is FQGNSA. The CDR3 spells CASSRPGQGPTDTQYF. The CDR3 region has the DNA TGTGCCAGCAGCCGACCGGGACAGGGCCCCACAGATACGCAGTATTTT. The variable domain in full, with the rest retrieved from reference TRBV7-2 and TRBJ2-3, is GAGVSQSPSNKVTEKGKDVELRCDPISGHTALYWYRQSLGQGLEFLIYFQGNSAPDKSGLPSDRFSAERTGGSVSTLTIQRTQQEDSAVYLCASSRPGQGPTDTQYFGPGTRLTVL.

This sequence joins TRBV29-1 and TRBJ1-2, with unresolved D. Trimming pared 3 bases from V and 7 bases from J, leaving 12 bases between. The CDR3 consists of 12 residues. Germline V gene data show CDR1 as SQVTM and CDR2 as ANQGSEA. The CDR3 here is CSVDDSGPGYTF. CDR3 DNA: TGCAGCGTTGATGATTCGGGCCCTGGCTACACCTTC.

CDR3: CASSQAPDSSNYGYTF. The CDR3, as DNA: TGCGCCAGCAGCCAAGCCCCGGACAGTTCTAACTATGGCTACACCTTC. The chain uses TRBV4-3 and TRBJ1-2, with D maybe TRBD1 (6 bases). CDR1 LGHNA and CDR2 YSLEER come from the germline V gene. This CDR3 region has 16 residues. Trimming removed 1 base at V and 0 bases at J, with 12 bases between.

The chain is built from TRBV14 and TRBJ2-4, with unresolved D. This CDR3 is 13 amino acids long. Trimming removed 0 bases from V and 6 bases from J, with 6 bases in between. Germline-derived CDR1 and CDR2 are SGHDN and FVKESK. The chain's CDR3 is CASSQDSINIQYF. The CDR3 nucleotides read TGTGCCAGCAGCCAAGATTCGATAAACATTCAGTACTTC.

This clone came up a few times. The chain couples TRBV7-6 to TRBJ2-3, with D maybe TRBD2 (5 bases). The CDR3 consists of 14 residues. Germline V lookup: CDR1 SGHVS, CDR2 FNYEAQ. V was pared by 5 bases and J by 5 bases, with 14 bases between. CDR3 amino acids: CASSTGVPVDTQYF. Here the CDR3 DNA reads TGTGCCAGCAGCACCGGGGTGCCAGTAGATACGCAGTATTTT.

This chain connects TRBV7-9 to TRBJ1-2; TRBD1 is a possible D gene (6 bases). Germline CDR1 is SEHNR and CDR2 is FQNEAQ (reference sequence). This CDR3 contains 12 residues. The V gene lost 5 bases and the J gene lost 4 bases, with 8 bases spanning the gap. DNA for the CDR3: TGTGCCAGCAGCCCGGACAGCTATGGCTACACCTTC. Its protein product is CASSPDSYGYTF.

Details on this clone: Other DNA sequences in the same sample also yield this CDR3. This sequence joins TRBV5-6 and TRBJ2-7; a weak D match, TRBD2 (6 bases). This CDR3 has 13 amino acids. The ends were cut back, 1 base at V and 4 bases at J, with 9 bases in the middle. Per the germline V gene, CDR1 is SGHDT and CDR2 is YYEEEE. The CDR3 loop reads CASSLNRGYEQYF. The CDR3 DNA reads as TGTGCCAGCAGCTTGAACCGGGGGTACGAGCAGTACTTC.

This chain links TRBV27 with TRBJ1-1; D perhaps matches TRBD1 (6 bases). Trimming pared 5 bases from V and 0 bases from J, leaving 16 bases between. The germline V gene encodes CDR1 MNHEY and CDR2 SMNVEV (reference sequence). This CDR3 comprises 16 residues. CDR3 bases: TGTGCCAGCAGTCCAAGGACAGCTGATATGAACACTGAAGCTTTCTTT. It encodes CASSPRTADMNTEAFF.

This clone was observed a few times. V gene TRBV7-8 combines with J gene TRBJ2-5; either TRBD1 or TRBD2 may fit D (6 bases each). CDR1 and CDR2 from the germline V gene are SGHVS and FQNEAQ. This CDR3 is built from 17 residues. Trimming pared 5 bases from V and 1 base from J, leaving 20 bases between. Written as DNA, the CDR3 is TGTGCCAGCAGCCCAGGCCTAGAGCCGGGGGCCCAAGAGACCCAGTACTTC. It is translated as CASSPGLEPGAQETQYF.

V and J are TRBV6-1 and TRBJ2-7; D gene ambiguous. The CDR3 totals 11 residues. The germline V gene has CDR1 MNHNS and CDR2 SASEGT. Trimming took 8 bases from V and 2 from J, leaving 7 bases between them. CDR3 protein: CASSTAYEQYF. The CDR3 DNA reads TGTGCCAGCTCTACCGCCTACGAGCAGTACTTC.

This sequence joins TRBV4-3 and TRBJ2-2, with TRBD2 matching 12 bases. The V and J ends lost 1 base and 0 bases, in that order; junction bases with no gene match: 12. This CDR3 is 21 amino acids long. Germline V gene sequence: CDR1 LGHNA, CDR2 YSLEER. DNA of the CDR3: TGCGCCAGCAGCCAAGGACATAGACTAGCGGGGGAGACGACGAACACCGGGGAGCTGTTTTTT. Protein product: CASSQGHRLAGETTNTGELFF.

Of note for this clone: Other DNA sequences in the sample encode the same CDR3. The chain employs TRBV7-7 and TRBJ2-5; no reliable D call. With 0 bases removed from V and 2 bases from J, the gap between germline ends came to 4 bases. Germline CDR1 is SSHAT and CDR2 is FNYEAQ (reference sequence). The length of the CDR3 is 13 residues. The CDR3 nucleotides read TGTGCCAGCAGCTTAGCCAGACAAGAGACCCAGTACTTC. It specifies CASSLARQETQYF.

The chain couples TRBV27 to TRBJ2-3; 10 nucleotides match TRBD1. Trimming took 8 bases from V and 4 from J; bases not matched to a gene: 9. This CDR3 region has 15 residues. CDR1 and CDR2 from the germline V gene are MNHEY and SMNVEV (reference sequence). CDR3 bases: TGTGCCAGCCTCGGAGACAGGGGGCAACCAGATACGCAGTATTTT. This encodes CASLGDRGQPDTQYF.

In its sample, this clone was seen a few times. This chain joins TRBV7-8 and TRBJ1-3; D might be TRBD1 (5 bases). Trimming took off 1 base at V and 8 bases at J, with 12 bases between the two ends. The CDR3 loop spans 14 amino acids. Germline CDR1 and CDR2: SGHVS and FQNEAQ. DNA for the CDR3: TGTGCCAGCAGCTTAGTCGGCAGGGACGACACCATATATTTT. It codes for CASSLVGRDDTIYF.